What follows describes a single TCR beta chain. Generated by immunoSEQ multiplex PCR, the TCRdb table keeps only in-frame clones and is missing some. Of about 80,000 clones in the sample, about 78% were seen once. Germline lookup yields CDR1 MNHNY and CDR2 SVGAGI (reference sequence). V gave up 0 bases and J gave up 4 bases; unmatched junction bases: 4. CDR3 size: 15 residues. The data derive from a study of blood T cell repertoires in COVID-19. The source is a human donor in a cohort sampled during active COVID-19. Sequenced material: peripheral blood. The chain recombines TRBV6-6 with TRBJ2-7, with TRBD1 matching 9 bases. CDR3 protein: CASSYSRQGEYEQYF. CDR3 in DNA: TGTGCCAGCAGTTACTCCCGACAGGGGGAATACGAGCAGTACTTC.